The 21 T cell receptor beta chains given below trace back to one sample, sequenced in a study of shared clonotypes between healthy human individuals. Clones were read by immunoSEQ multiplex PCR, and TCRdb kept only the in-frame ones, dropping some. The sample shows roughly 1,500,000 clones, 95% to 99% of them seen only once. The sample consisted of naive CD4+ T cells sorted from blood. As for subset: CD45RA+ positively selected. The receptors were gathered from a man aged 30 to 39 in good health.

This clone has just a few counts. V usage is TRBV30 and J usage is TRBJ2-2; 7 bases line up with TRBD2. Trimming at V came to 4 bases and at J to 0 bases, leaving 2 bases not matched to a gene. Germline CDR1 and CDR2: GTSNPN and SVGIG (reference sequence). This CDR3 has 14 residues. The CDR3 region has the DNA TGTGCCTGGACTAGCGGAGCGAACACCGGGGAGCTGTTTTTT. Its protein product is CAWTSGANTGELFF.

This chain joins TRBV5-8 and TRBJ2-3, with D possibly being TRBD1 or TRBD2 (7 bases each). The CDR3 has 14 residues. V lost 4 bases, J lost 10 bases, and 19 bases lay in between. Germline lookup yields CDR1 SGHTS and CDR2 YDEGEE. The CDR3 coding sequence is TGTGCCAGCAGCCCAGGGGGGGTACCCTTCTCGCAGTATTTT. Translated: CASSPGGVPFSQYF.

The chain uses TRBV5-1 and TRBJ2-3; D is possibly TRBD2 (6 bases). CDR1 and CDR2 (germline): SGHRS, YFSETQ. V was cut by 8 bases and J by 0 bases, with 13 bases left in between. This CDR3 is 14 amino acids long. CDR3 sequence (DNA): TGCGCCAGTGGGGGGACGGCTAGCACAGATACGCAGTATTTT. It encodes CASGGTASTDTQYF.

The chain has TRBV11-2 and TRBJ1-4; D gene ambiguous. This CDR3 has 13 amino acids. V lost 5 bases and J lost 5, with 9 bases in between. Germline CDR1 and CDR2: SGHAT and FQNNGV. The DNA for the CDR3 is TGTGCCAGCAGCCGGTATCCGAATGAAAAACTGTTTTTT. Translating gives CASSRYPNEKLFF.

V usage is TRBV19 and J usage is TRBJ2-1; TRBD2 aligns across 7 bases. The ends lost 3 bases at V and 9 bases at J; junction bases unmatched: 8. Germline CDR1 reads LNHDA; CDR2 reads SQIVND (reference sequence). The CDR3 totals 14 residues. Here the CDR3 DNA reads TGTGCCAGTAGTATTCCGGGGGGTGTCGGTGAGCAGTTCTTC. Its translation is CASSIPGGVGEQFF. Together with reference TRBV19 and TRBJ2-1, the CDR3 gives the full variable domain: DGGITQSPKYLFRKEGQNVTLSCEQNLNHDAMYWYRQDPGQGLRLIYYSQIVNDFQKGDIAEGYSVSREKKESFPLTVTSAQKNPTAFYLCASSIPGGVGEQFFGPGTRLTVL.

The CDR3 DNA follows: TGTGCCAGCAGCTCGGGAGGATGGAATGAAAAACTGTTTTTT. Its translation: CASSSGGWNEKLFF. The gene calls are TRBV7-8 and TRBJ1-4; D is undetermined. CDR1 SGHVS and CDR2 FQNEAQ come from the germline V gene. With 4 bases removed from V and 5 bases from J, the gap between germline ends came to 11 bases. This CDR3 contains 14 residues. Variable domain in full (rest from reference TRBV7-8 and TRBJ1-4): GAGVSQSPRYKVAKRGQDVALRCDPISGHVSLFWYQQALGQGPEFLTYFQNEAQLDKSGLPSDRFFAERPEGSVSTLKIQRTQQEDSAVYLCASSSGGWNEKLFFGSGTQLSVL.

The rearrangement uses TRBV15 and TRBJ1-4; D is undetermined. The CDR3 is made up of 15 amino acids. CDR1 and CDR2 (germline): LNHNV, YYDKDF (reference sequence). The V end lost 1 base, the J end lost 3 bases, and 9 bases lay between the germline ends. The CDR3 region has the DNA TGTGCCACCAGCAGAGTTGGGAGTTCTAATGAAAAACTGTTTTTT. Residues: CATSRVGSSNEKLFF.

The chain links TRBV7-9 to TRBJ2-2; D is possibly TRBD1 or TRBD2 (5 bases each). The CDR3 totals 15 residues. The V and J ends lost 5 bases and 4 bases respectively, with 14 bases between them. CDR1 is SEHNR and CDR2 is FQNEAQ in the germline V gene (reference sequence). CDR3 DNA sequence: TGTGCCAGCAGCGAGACCGGGGCGGGCACCGGGGAGCTGTTTTTT. Translated: CASSETGAGTGELFF.

The chain joins TRBV5-4 to TRBJ2-1, with 11 bases lining up with TRBD2. The CDR3 has 16 amino acids. V gave up 4 bases and J gave up 6 bases; unmatched junction bases: 9. From germline, CDR1 is SGHNT and CDR2 YYREEE (reference sequence). The CDR3 DNA sequence: TGTGCCAGCAGCGTGCCTCTAGCGGGAGGCGCCAATGAGCAGTTCTTC. Translating gives CASSVPLAGGANEQFF.

The rearrangement joins TRBV6-5 to TRBJ2-7; unclear D gene. The CDR3 has 15 residues. Germline CDR1 is MNHEY and CDR2 is SVGAGI. Deletions cut 0 bases from V and 1 base from J, with 10 bases between. DNA for the CDR3: TGTGCCAGCAGTTACTCGTACAGCCAGTCCTACGAGCAGTACTTC. This translates into CASSYSYSQSYEQYF.

The V call is TRBV25-1, the J call TRBJ2-7; tentative D call: TRBD1 (6 bases). This CDR3 has 16 residues. V lost 1 base, J lost 3 bases, and 16 bases lay in between. Germline V gene lookup returns CDR1 MGHDK and CDR2 SYGVNS. The CDR3 coding sequence is TGTGCCAGCAGTGAATCAGGGGAGATGTTACACTACGAGCAGTACTTC. Protein sequence: CASSESGEMLHYEQYF.

The gene calls are TRBV5-1 and TRBJ2-1; D is possibly TRBD2 (6 bases). The CDR3 is 15 residues long. Germline V CDR1 and CDR2: SGHRS, YFSETQ. V was shortened by 2 bases and J by 13 bases, with 22 bases between the two germline ends. DNA of the CDR3: TGCGCCAGCAGCTTAGAGCTACCGACGGCCGGGGGTCAGTTCTTC. Protein sequence: CASSLELPTAGGQFF. The full variable domain, with the rest looked up from reference TRBV5-1 and TRBJ2-1, is KAGVTQTPRYLIKTRGQQVTLSCSPISGHRSVSWYQQTPGQGLQFLFEYFSETQRNKGNFPGRFSGRQFSNSRSEMNVSTLELGDSALYLCASSLELPTAGGQFFGPGTRLTVL.

The CDR3 sequence: CASSFGGLTSYEQYF. CDR3 nucleotides: TGTGCCAGCAGTTTCGGGGGGCTTACCTCCTACGAGCAGTACTTC. The J gene is TRBJ2-7, the V gene TRBV28; D may be TRBD2 (7 bases). V was shortened by 3 bases and J by 0 bases, with 12 bases between the two germline ends. Germline V lookup: CDR1 MDHEN, CDR2 SYDVKM. This CDR3 region has 15 residues.

Remarks on this clone: The junction shows a germline mismatch at one end, possibly a read error. CDR3 nucleotides: TGTGCCAGCAGCTTAGGGCCTGACAGGGGCGTCAGTGACGGCTTC. Translation: CASSLGPDRGVSDGF. The chain recombines TRBV11-2 with TRBJ2-7; 8 nucleotides agree with TRBD1. The V gene's germline CDR1 is SGHAT and CDR2 FQNNGV. This CDR3 spans 15 amino acids.

V is TRBV4-2 and J is TRBJ2-2; weak D call: TRBD1 (6 bases). The ends were cut back, 5 bases at V and 3 bases at J, with 16 bases in the middle. Germline-derived CDR1 and CDR2 are LGHNA and YNFKEQ. The CDR3 extends over 16 amino acids. The CDR3 DNA sequence: TGTGCCAGCAGCGCTACAGGGAGAGTGGACACCGGGGAGCTGTTTTTT. This gives the protein CASSATGRVDTGELFF.

The chain joins TRBV27 to TRBJ1-5; D possibly corresponds to TRBD1 (5 bases). This CDR3 has 13 residues. From germline, CDR1 is MNHEY and CDR2 SMNVEV (reference sequence). Trimming stripped 6 bases from V and 5 bases from J, with 11 bases between. The CDR3 coding sequence is TGTGCCAGCAGGATCCGGGGGGATCAGCCCCAGCATTTT. It is translated as CASRIRGDQPQHF.

The chain couples TRBV2 to TRBJ1-2, with TRBD1 identical over 7 bases. In germline, CDR1 is SNHLY, CDR2 FYNNEI. V trimming: 5 bases; J trimming: 5 bases; junction bases outside the gene matches: 5. The CDR3 is 13 amino acids. The chain's CDR3 is CASSLKGAYGYTF. The CDR3, as DNA: TGTGCCAGCAGTTTAAAGGGGGCTTATGGCTACACCTTC.

The gene calls are TRBV18 and TRBJ2-6; D tentatively reads TRBD1 or TRBD2 (5 bases each). Germline CDR1 reads KGHSH; CDR2 reads LQKENI. CDR3 length: 17 residues. With 0 bases removed from V and 0 bases from J, the gap between germline ends came to 9 bases. DNA for the CDR3: TGTGCCAGCTCACCACCAGGGACCCGCTCTGGGGCCAACGTCCTGACTTTC. It is translated as CASSPPGTRSGANVLTF.

The chain employs TRBV5-4 and TRBJ2-1; 10 bases line up with TRBD1. This CDR3 has 14 residues. The junction had 5 bases not matched to a gene; V was cut back by 2 bases and J by 9 bases. From germline, CDR1 is SGHNT and CDR2 YYREEE (reference sequence). The DNA for the CDR3 is TGTGCCAGCAGCTTCGGGACAGGGGTTAGTGAGCAGTTCTTC. Translating gives CASSFGTGVSEQFF.

The J gene is TRBJ1-1, the V gene TRBV11-2, with D uncertain. The germline gives CDR1 SGHAT, CDR2 FQNNGV. Trimming took 1 base from V and 6 from J, leaving 15 bases between them. This CDR3 comprises 15 residues. CDR3 DNA sequence: TGTGCCAGCAGCTTAGTTTCCCCCGCGGGCGCTGAAGCTTTCTTT. Translation gives CASSLVSPAGAEAFF.

CDR3 in amino acids: CASEGQGAYEQYF. The CDR3 bases are TGTGCCAGCGAAGGACAGGGGGCTTACGAGCAGTACTTC. The chain couples TRBV27 to TRBJ2-7, with 11 nucleotides matching TRBD1. The CDR3 contains 13 residues. Germline lookup yields CDR1 MNHEY and CDR2 SMNVEV (reference sequence). Trimming removed 8 bases from V and 4 bases from J; junction bases left unmatched: 4.